This T cell receptor (beta chain) was identified during a study of cytomegalovirus exposure and HLA in healthy donors (dated by TCRdb to 2015 to 2018). Some background on the complete study: An earlier analysis of approximately 600 of the donors reported about 250 Gb of sequence data and 117 million unique TCR beta sequences from approximately 180 million T cells. About 310 gigabases of sequencing data and approximately 93 million unique TCR sequences were included in an early release covering about 700 HLA-typed donors. Of the 300 to 450 genotyped donors, around 81% fell in the genetic ancestry cluster associated with self-reported Caucasian donors. The aim of the study was to test whether cataloging public T cell receptors could identify signatures of past pathogen exposure. Using immunosequencing, the study profiled T cell repertoires from 640 or so subjects and related those repertoires to cytomegalovirus serostatus. In addition to the first cohort of about 650 subjects, a separate validation cohort of about 120 different subjects was used. To predict cytomegalovirus infection status, the study brought together high-throughput TCR immunosequencing, statistical association of individual TCRs with disease status, and machine learning. A later analysis re-analyzed previously published TCR beta repertoires from approximately 670 donors and added high-resolution HLA genotyping to study TCR occurrence patterns. The later analysis used no new phenotypic data to find candidate immune exposures, relying instead on TCR beta sequences and their occurrence across donors. An earlier analysis of 587 of the donors used high-throughput TCR beta sequencing to judge whether each TCR beta V gene segment behaved as functional or pseudogenic. Alongside the repertoire data, information on donor age, sex, ethnicity and CMV serostatus was compiled. A later genetic analysis used genome-wide SNP genotypes for about 60% of the roughly 670 donors, treating that subset as a discovery cohort. All discovery cohort repertoires had been generated using a single sequencing platform. HLA typing covered class I and class II loci at four-digit resolution. Typing coverage differed by locus: A, B, C, DRB1 and DQB1 were typed in about 620-630 donors, DQA1 in 500 to 550, DPA1 in some 610, and DPB1 in 400 to 480. Because of strong linkage in the cohort, a handful of DR-DQ haplotypes were treated as single units for association and clustering. Among several hundred genotyped donors of the cohort, an average of roughly 230,000 unique TCR beta nucleotide sequences was sequenced per donor, of which 15% to 20% were non-productive. General findings and caveats noted by the study authors: In a later analysis, most CMV-associated TCR beta chains were found to appear HLA-restricted, with HLA associations seemingly driven largely by CMV exposure. Several of the top co-occurrence clusters appeared to be linked to parvovirus B19, influenza, CMV and Epstein-Barr virus, according to a later analysis. Specific HLA alleles were associated with some 15,000 TCR beta sequences at a false discovery rate of 0.05 in a later analysis. Cytomegalovirus status was reported to be diagnosed by the classifier with high specificity and sensitivity in both the original and validation cohorts. According to a later analysis, TCR association rates differed among HLA loci, with DRB1 alleles showing the most associated TCRs and HLA-C alleles showing the fewest. A further reported finding was that TCR beta sequences accurately predicted the HLA-A and HLA-B alleles for most subjects in the first cohort. It was suggested by the authors that the approach could potentially be generalized to other disease states and immunological phenotypes. A later genetic analysis associated a missense DCLRE1C variant with V-gene and J-gene trimming of TCR beta chains, and an independent cohort replicated the association. In vitro tests confirmed that a few of the cytomegalovirus-associated TCR beta chains recognize cytomegalovirus antigens. Linkage disequilibrium might explain the correlated functional status among segregating V segments, but an unknown experimental factor could not be excluded. In the study, around 150 TCR beta chains were listed as associated with cytomegalovirus. In a later genetic analysis, fewer N-insertions in productive TCRs were reported among donors in an Asian-associated ancestry cluster than the approximately 710-donor mean. The presence/absence analyses assumed that sequencing depth was roughly uniform across donors, and that assumption may not be true. When HLA alleles, especially DR and DQ, strongly co-occurred, attributing TCR associations to individual alleles was difficult. This cohort had only TCR beta chains sequenced, and the lack of alpha or paired-chain data limited which features could be detected. A group of highly shared sequence variants was considered likely to be a technical artifact of the sequencing pipeline. Because HLA typing was unavailable for some donors at each locus, only the typed subset was used in association tests. In an earlier analysis of 587 of the donors, most TCR beta V segments were observed in productive rearrangements about 90% or about 30% of the time, broadly matching IMGT annotations. The earlier analysis of some 560 of the donors excluded some 15 rarely observed V segments, including chromosome 9 orphons, because counts were too low. Most TCR sequences were seen in very few donors, while some public TCRs were found in many individuals. CMV serostatus was the only immune exposure information available for the cohort. Compared with equally common non-associated chains, HLA-associated TCR beta chains in a later analysis were more clonally expanded and had lower generation probabilities.

This clone showed up just a few times. What antigen it recognizes has not been identified. No clone much larger than this one lies a single base away; base qualities are absent. The library was produced with the immunoSEQ multiplex PCR assay. A mixture of 60 forward primers for TCR Vbeta segments and 13 reverse primers for TCR Jbeta segments was used in the multiplex PCR. The CDR3 region of rearranged TCR beta genes was amplified from genomic DNA with a multiplex PCR assay. The amplified TCR beta libraries were sequenced on the Illumina HiSeq System as 87-base-pair reads. As for the original processing: Across the 500 to 750 repertoires, a later analysis counted 78 million or so unique TCR beta chains, 9 million to 14 million of which were shared by at least two donors. To remove PCR and sequencing errors, raw reads were error-corrected and collapsed into unique sequences using a nearest-neighbor algorithm that merged closely related sequences. Alignment of CDR3 sequences to IMGT reference sequences was used to assign V, D and J gene segments. For a sequence to be retained, a match of at least six nucleotides to both a V gene segment and a J gene segment was required. A rearrangement was called productive if the CDR3 had no stop codons and remained in frame with V and J, and every other rearrangement was called non-productive. Following IMGT convention, CDR3 was defined as the stretch from the second conserved V-encoded cysteine to the conserved J-encoded phenylalanine. The earlier analysis of 500 to 600 of the donors excluded sequences that lacked an unambiguous match to a single V gene segment. In an earlier analysis of approximately 610 of the donors, V segments were called functional above 56.7% productive rearrangements and were called segregating when the between-donor standard deviation exceeded 5%. A statistical classification framework was built for diagnosing cytomegalovirus status from the catalog of TCR beta chain sequences. In a later analysis, TCR nucleotide sequences were compared against IMGT/GENE-DB human TR gene sequences so that V and J genes could be assigned. In a later analysis, CDR3 sequences and most-parsimonious VDJ recombination scenarios were assigned using the TCRdist pipeline. In a later analysis, each TCR beta chain was defined by its CDR3 amino acid sequence together with its V-gene family, and reads without a unique V-gene family were excluded. To address suspected cross-contamination and a sequencing artifact, a later analysis removed 592 highly shared, low-generation-probability nucleotide sequences. In a later analysis, a clonal expansion index was calculated for each public chain from normalized within-repertoire ranks of inferred template counts. Generation probabilities in a later analysis came from a VDJ recombination model fitted to out-of-frame rearrangements, and those results were checked against IGoR. In a later analysis, hypergeometric tests were used to score TCR-TCR, TCR-HLA and TCR-CMV co-occurrence, with a repertoire-size bias correction applied to TCR pairs. False discovery rates were estimated in a later analysis by permuting HLA or CMV assignments 20 times. In a later analysis, co-occurring TCRs were grouped using DBSCAN, and TCRdist sequence similarity was added for clustering within HLA-allele-positive subsets. Co-occurrence clustering excluded repertoires with fewer than 30,000 or more than 120,000 public chains, plus five with anomalous nucleotide sharing. What TCRdb holds here is the immuneACCESS table cut down to in-frame rearrangements. Part of the clones is not present; checked against another copy, under half of the missing clones reflect an unresolved V gene, and the others are unexplained. D and trimming were read from the DNA, whereas the V and J calls and clone size are those reported in that table. The sample contains about 180,000 clones, over 75% of them found a single time. The ten largest clonotypes hold approximately 2.5% of the sample.

The cohort comprised 550 to 700 healthy bone marrow donors. At the time of sampling, all cohort members were nominally healthy, though unrecorded immune exposures were likely present. The donor tested CMV seronegative and was one of the 352 seronegative cohort members. Each donor provided a peripheral blood sample, and peripheral blood mononuclear cells were used for TCR beta sequencing. Genomic DNA extraction from the blood cell samples was performed with the Qiagen DNeasy Blood Extraction Kit. The receptor was isolated from a man aged 55 to 69 in good health and CMV-seronegative. Material for sequencing was PBMCs.

The DNA is as follows: TGTGCCAGCAGTCCAGCGGGAGGCACAGATACGCAGTATTTT. It is translated as CASSPAGGTDTQYF. This receptor chain uses TRBV7-9 and TRBJ2-3; 8 bases in the junction line up with TRBD2. The CDR3 runs 14 residues from the cysteine to the phenylalanine. Just the 42-base CDR3 DNA is kept, in frame starting at base 1. CDR1 and CDR2, per the germline V gene (reference sequence), are SEHNR and FQNEAQ. Relative to germline, V is missing 6 bases and J is missing 1 base, with 3 bases of the junction outside any gene match.